The TCR beta chain described here comes from a study of cytomegalovirus exposure and HLA in healthy donors. It was with 60 Vbeta and 13 Jbeta primers that the PCR ran. This table comes from immunoSEQ multiplex PCR, and its TCRdb copy is limited to in-frame clones, with some not included. The sample shows about 95,000 clones, approximately 80% of them seen only once. Germline CDR1 and CDR2: SEHNR and FQNEAQ (reference sequence). The CDR3 is made up of 13 amino acids. Points on this clone: What it recognizes is unknown. An end of the junction does not agree with germline; a read error may underlie this.

Study-level findings and limits: Altogether, 150 to 200 TCR beta chains were recorded as cytomegalovirus-associated. Later, an analysis showed that TCR beta chains associated with HLA were more clonally expanded than others that were equally common.

The sequence came from a young man in good health and CMV-seropositive. The V call is TRBV7-9, the J call TRBJ2-7; 7 positions agree with TRBD2. Sequences were obtained from PBMCs. The CDR3 protein is CSSSPAGDYEQYF. CDR3 DNA sequence: TGTTCCAGCAGCCCGGCGGGGGACTACGAGCAGTACTTC. Based on the CDR3 plus reference TRBV7-9 and TRBJ2-7, the full variable domain is DTGVSQNPRHKITKRGQNVTFRCDPISEHNRLYWYRQTLGQGPEFLTYFQNEAQLEKSRLLSDRFSAERPKGSFSTLEIQRTEQGDSAMYLCSSSPAGDYEQYFGPGTRLTVT.